The entry below describes one T cell receptor beta chain. TCRdb's copy holds only in-frame clones and misses some; the assay was immunoSEQ multiplex PCR. This table holds about 180,000 clones, more than 85% found once. Per the germline V gene, CDR1 is LNHDA and CDR2 is SQIVND (reference sequence). This CDR3 has 14 residues. V was pared by 5 bases and J by 2 bases, with 10 bases between. The record originates from a study of control samples from healthy donors and cancer patients. The chain joins TRBV19 to TRBJ1-3, with a weak D call TRBD1 (6 bases). Material for sequencing was blood. The receptor comes from a woman aged 40 to 50 in good health. The CDR3, as DNA: TGTGCCAGTAGTCTCAGGGGCGCTGGAAACACCATATATTTT. Amino acid sequence: CASSLRGAGNTIYF.